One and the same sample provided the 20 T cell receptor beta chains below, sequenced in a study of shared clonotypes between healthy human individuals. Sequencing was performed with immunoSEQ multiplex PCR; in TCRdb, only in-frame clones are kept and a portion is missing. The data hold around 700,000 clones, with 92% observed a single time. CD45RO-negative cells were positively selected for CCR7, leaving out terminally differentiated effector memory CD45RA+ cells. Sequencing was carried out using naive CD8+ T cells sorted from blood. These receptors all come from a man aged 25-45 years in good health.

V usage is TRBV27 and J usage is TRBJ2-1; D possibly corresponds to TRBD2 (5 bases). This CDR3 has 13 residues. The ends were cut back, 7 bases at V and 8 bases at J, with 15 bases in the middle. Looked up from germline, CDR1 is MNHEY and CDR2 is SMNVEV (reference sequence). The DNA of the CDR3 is TGTGCCAGCAAGTATTCGGGAAGATATGAGCAGTTCTTC. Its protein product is CASKYSGRYEQFF.

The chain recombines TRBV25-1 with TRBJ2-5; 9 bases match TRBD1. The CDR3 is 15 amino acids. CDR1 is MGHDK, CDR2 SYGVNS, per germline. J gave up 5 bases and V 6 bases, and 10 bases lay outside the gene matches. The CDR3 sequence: CASRTGQGRRETQYF. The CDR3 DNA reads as TGTGCCAGCAGAACGGGACAGGGTAGGAGGGAGACCCAGTACTTC.

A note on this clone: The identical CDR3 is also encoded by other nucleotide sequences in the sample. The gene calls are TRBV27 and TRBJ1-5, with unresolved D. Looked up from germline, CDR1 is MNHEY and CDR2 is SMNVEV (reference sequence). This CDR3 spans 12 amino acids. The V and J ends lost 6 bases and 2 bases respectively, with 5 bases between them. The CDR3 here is CASSPGNQPQHF. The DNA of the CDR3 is TGTGCCAGCAGCCCGGGCAATCAGCCCCAGCATTTT.

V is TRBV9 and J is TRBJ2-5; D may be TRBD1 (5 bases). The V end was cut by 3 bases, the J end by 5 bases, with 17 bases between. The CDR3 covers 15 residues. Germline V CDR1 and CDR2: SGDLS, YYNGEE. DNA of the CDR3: TGTGCCAGCAGCGATCCGGTAGGGGCTCAGGAGACCCAGTACTTC. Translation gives CASSDPVGAQETQYF.

Here the CDR3 reads CASSLGREFFGTDTQYF. The CDR3 coding sequence is TGTGCCAGCAGCTTAGGGCGGGAGTTTTTTGGCACAGATACGCAGTATTTT. The rearrangement uses TRBV7-2 and TRBJ2-3, with TRBD2 matching over 7 bases. Germline CDR1 and CDR2: SGHTA and FQGNSA. Losses at the gene ends were 1 base for V and 1 base for J; bases not matched to a gene: 8. The CDR3 totals 17 residues.

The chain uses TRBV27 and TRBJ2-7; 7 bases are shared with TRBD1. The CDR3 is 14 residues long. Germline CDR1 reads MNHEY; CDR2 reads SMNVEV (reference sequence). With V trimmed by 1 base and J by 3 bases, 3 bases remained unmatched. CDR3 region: CASSLLGGGYEQYF. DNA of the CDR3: TGTGCCAGCAGTTTATTAGGGGGCGGCTACGAGCAGTACTTC.

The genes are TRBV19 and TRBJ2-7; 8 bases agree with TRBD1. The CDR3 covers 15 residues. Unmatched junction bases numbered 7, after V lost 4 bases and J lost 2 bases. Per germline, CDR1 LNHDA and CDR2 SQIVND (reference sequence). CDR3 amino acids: CASSKSQGEPYEQYF. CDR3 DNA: TGTGCCAGTAGTAAATCACAGGGGGAACCCTACGAGCAGTACTTC.

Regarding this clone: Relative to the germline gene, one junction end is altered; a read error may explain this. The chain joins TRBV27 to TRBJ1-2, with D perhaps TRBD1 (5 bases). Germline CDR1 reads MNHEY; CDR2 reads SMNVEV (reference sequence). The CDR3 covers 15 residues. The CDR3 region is CASRSGGAPNYGHTF. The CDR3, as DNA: TGTGCCAGCAGGTCTGGAGGGGCCCCTAACTATGGCCACACCTTC.

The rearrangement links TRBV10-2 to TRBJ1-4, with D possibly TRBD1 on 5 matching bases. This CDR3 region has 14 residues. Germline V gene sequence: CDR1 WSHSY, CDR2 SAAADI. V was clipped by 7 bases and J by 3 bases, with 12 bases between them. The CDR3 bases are TGCGCCAGCATGGGGGGGGGAGCTAATGAAAAACTGTTTTTT. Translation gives CASMGGGANEKLFF.

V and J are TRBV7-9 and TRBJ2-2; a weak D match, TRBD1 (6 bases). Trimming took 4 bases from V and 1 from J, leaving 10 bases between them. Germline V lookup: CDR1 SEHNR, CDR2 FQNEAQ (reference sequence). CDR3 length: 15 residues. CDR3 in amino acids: CASSSGVLNTGELFF. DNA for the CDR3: TGTGCCAGCAGCTCAGGGGTGTTGAACACCGGGGAGCTGTTTTTT.

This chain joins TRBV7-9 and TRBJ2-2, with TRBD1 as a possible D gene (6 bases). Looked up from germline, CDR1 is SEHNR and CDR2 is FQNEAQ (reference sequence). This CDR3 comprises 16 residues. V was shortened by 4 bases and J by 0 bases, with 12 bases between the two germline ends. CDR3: CASSSRQEANTGELFF. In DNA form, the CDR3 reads TGTGCCAGCAGCTCAAGACAGGAGGCGAACACCGGGGAGCTGTTTTTT.

CDR3 sequence (DNA): TGTGCCAGCAGTATGGGCAGCTACGAGCAGTACTTC. Protein product: CASSMGSYEQYF. The genes are TRBV11-2 and TRBJ2-7, with D uncertain. This CDR3 spans 12 amino acids. Germline CDR1 reads SGHAT; CDR2 reads FQNNGV. Trimming removed 6 bases at V and 3 bases at J, with 9 bases between.

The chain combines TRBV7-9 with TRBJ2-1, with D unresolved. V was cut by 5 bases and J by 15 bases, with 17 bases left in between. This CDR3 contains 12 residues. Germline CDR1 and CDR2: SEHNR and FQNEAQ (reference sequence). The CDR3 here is CASSGRQFGLFF. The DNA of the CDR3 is TGTGCCAGCAGCGGGCGGCAGTTTGGTCTGTTCTTC.

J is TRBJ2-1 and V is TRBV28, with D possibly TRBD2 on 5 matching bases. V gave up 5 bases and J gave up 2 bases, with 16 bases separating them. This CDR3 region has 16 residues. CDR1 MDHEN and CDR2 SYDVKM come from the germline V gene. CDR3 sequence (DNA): TGTGCCAGCAGTGGGGAAGTTGGGCGGGCCTACAATGAGCAGTTCTTC. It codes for CASSGEVGRAYNEQFF.

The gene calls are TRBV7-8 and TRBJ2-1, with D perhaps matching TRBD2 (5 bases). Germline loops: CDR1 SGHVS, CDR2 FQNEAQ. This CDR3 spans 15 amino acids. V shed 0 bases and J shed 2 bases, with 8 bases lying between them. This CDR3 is CASSLAGEAYNEQFF. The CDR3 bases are TGTGCCAGCAGCTTAGCGGGAGAGGCCTACAATGAGCAGTTCTTC. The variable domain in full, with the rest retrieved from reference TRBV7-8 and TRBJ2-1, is GAGVSQSPRYKVAKRGQDVALRCDPISGHVSLFWYQQALGQGPEFLTYFQNEAQLDKSGLPSDRFFAERPEGSVSTLKIQRTQQEDSAVYLCASSLAGEAYNEQFFGPGTRLTVL.

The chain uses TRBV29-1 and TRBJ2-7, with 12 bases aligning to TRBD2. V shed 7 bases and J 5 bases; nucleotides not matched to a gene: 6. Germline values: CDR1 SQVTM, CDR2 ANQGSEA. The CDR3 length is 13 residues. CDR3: CSARTSGINEQYF. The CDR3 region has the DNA TGCAGCGCTCGGACTAGCGGGATTAACGAGCAGTACTTC.

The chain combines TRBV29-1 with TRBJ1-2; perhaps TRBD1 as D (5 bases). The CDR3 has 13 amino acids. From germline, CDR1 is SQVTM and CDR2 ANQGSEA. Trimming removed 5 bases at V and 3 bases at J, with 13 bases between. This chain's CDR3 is CSVQDTDYYGYTF. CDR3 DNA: TGCAGCGTTCAGGACACTGACTACTATGGCTACACCTTC.

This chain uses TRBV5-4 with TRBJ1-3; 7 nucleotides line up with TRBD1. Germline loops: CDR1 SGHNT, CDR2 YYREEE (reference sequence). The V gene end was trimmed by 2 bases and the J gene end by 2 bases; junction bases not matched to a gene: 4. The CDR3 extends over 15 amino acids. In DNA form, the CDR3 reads TGTGCCAGCAGCTTAGCCGGGACAGCTGGAAACACCATATATTTT. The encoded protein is CASSLAGTAGNTIYF.

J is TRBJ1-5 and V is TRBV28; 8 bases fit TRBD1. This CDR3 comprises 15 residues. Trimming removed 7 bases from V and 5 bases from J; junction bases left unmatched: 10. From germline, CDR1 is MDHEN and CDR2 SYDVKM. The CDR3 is CASIPRQGTYQPQHF. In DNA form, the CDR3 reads TGTGCCAGCATCCCCCGACAGGGGACCTATCAGCCCCAGCATTTT.

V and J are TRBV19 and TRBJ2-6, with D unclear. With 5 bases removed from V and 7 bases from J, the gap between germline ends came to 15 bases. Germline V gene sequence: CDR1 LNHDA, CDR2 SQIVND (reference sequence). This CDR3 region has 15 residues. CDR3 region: CASSSGGRKANVLTF. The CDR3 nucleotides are TGTGCCAGTAGTTCAGGCGGAAGAAAAGCCAACGTCCTGACTTTC.